These 22 T cell receptor beta chains originate from one sample sequenced in a study of T-cell memory formation after mild COVID-19 (dated by TCRdb to the early 2020s). The library was built by means of 5' RACE. TCRdb names Illumina NovaSeq 6000 as the instrument used. The public reads were run again by TCRdb, first through fastp at Q25 and then through MiXCR, and only productive beta chains were kept. CDR3 protein sequences are deduplicated, and each keeps its most common genes and DNA. In this sample the table shows around 130,000 distinct CDR3 sequences, roughly 6% of which occur a single time. Of the sample, approximately 2.3% falls within the top ten clones. Sequencing was performed on PBMCs or a T cell subset sorted from them (not recorded which). Receptors originate from an adult woman who had mild COVID-19 (a few samples of this study predate the infection). The sample titles of this study are shuffled in the database, so cell type and time point are left out; the donor was told from shared clones.

This clonotype was seen only a few times. The rearrangement uses TRBV9 and TRBJ2-2; TRBD1 might be the D (5 bases). The V and J ends lost 0 bases and 0 bases respectively, with 9 bases between them. CDR1 and CDR2 (germline): SGDLS, YYNGEE. This CDR3 has 16 amino acids. CDR3 residues: CASSVGQTPNTGELFF. For the CDR3, the DNA is TGTGCCAGCAGCGTAGGACAGACTCCGAACACCGGGGAGCTGTTTTTT.

V and J are TRBV20-1 and TRBJ2-1, with 14 bases lining up with TRBD2. The CDR3 consists of 16 residues. The junction had 4 bases not matched to a gene; V was cut back by 1 base and J by 5 bases. Germline V gene sequence: CDR1 DFQATT, CDR2 SNEGSKA (reference sequence). The CDR3 spells CSARGLAGGPDNEQFF. In nucleotides, the CDR3 is TGCAGTGCTAGAGGACTAGCGGGAGGGCCCGACAATGAGCAGTTCTTC.

The sample holds many counts of this clonotype. The chain uses TRBV30 and TRBJ2-7; 7 bases are shared with TRBD1. V gave up 7 bases and J gave up 6 bases; unmatched junction bases: 6. The length of the CDR3 is 11 residues. Germline CDR1 is GTSNPN and CDR2 is SVGIG (reference sequence). The CDR3 coding sequence is TGTGCCTTACAGACAGGGATCGAGCAGTACTTC. Its translation is CALQTGIEQYF. Combining the CDR3 with reference TRBV30 and TRBJ2-7 gives the whole variable domain SQTIHQWPATLVQPVGSPLSLECTVEGTSNPNLYWYRQAAGRGLQLLFYSVGIGQISSEVPQNLSASRPQDRQFILSSKKLLLSDSGFYLCALQTGIEQYFGPGTRLTVT.

The chain carries TRBV5-1 and TRBJ2-7, with TRBD2 identical over 11 bases. V lost 3 bases, J lost 1 base, and 6 bases stayed unmatched. CDR1 SGHRS and CDR2 YFSETQ come from the germline V gene. The CDR3 totals 16 residues. This chain's CDR3 is CASSSDLAGGSYEQYF. DNA of the CDR3: TGCGCCAGCAGCTCCGATCTAGCGGGAGGATCCTACGAGCAGTACTTC.

This clonotype was recorded at least ten times. The V and J genes are TRBV7-2 and TRBJ1-2; D not certain. Germline-derived CDR1 and CDR2 are SGHTA and FQGNSA. CDR3 length: 12 residues. V was clipped by 5 bases and J by 0 bases, with 4 bases between them. The CDR3 here is CASSKANYGYTF. Here the CDR3 DNA reads TGTGCCAGCAGCAAAGCTAACTATGGCTACACCTTC.

The V call is TRBV29-1, the J call TRBJ2-1, with 7 bases lining up with TRBD2. Per the germline V gene, CDR1 is SQVTM and CDR2 is ANQGSEA. Germline trimming cut 1 base from V and 1 base from J; bases unmatched to any gene: 1. This CDR3 comprises 14 residues. The CDR3 DNA reads as TGCAGCGTTGAAGGCGGGAGTTCCTACAATGAGCAGTTCTTC. Its translation is CSVEGGSSYNEQFF.

This clonotype was observed many times. The chain uses TRBV12-3 or TRBV12-4 and TRBJ2-5, with D possibly being TRBD1 or TRBD2 (5 bases each). This CDR3 has 14 residues. V was cut by 6 bases and J by 4 bases, with 15 bases left in between. This chain's CDR3 is CASRRGDFGETQYF. As DNA, the CDR3 is TGTGCCAGCAGACGAGGGGATTTTGGAGAGACCCAGTACTTC.

This clonotype was detected a few times. The chain has TRBV7-2 and TRBJ2-3; TRBD2 matches 10 bases. The J segment lost 0 bases and the V segment lost 5 bases, leaving 17 bases of the junction unmatched. The CDR3 length is 20 residues. Germline assignment: CDR1 SGHTA and CDR2 FQGNSA. The CDR3 is CASSTAAGLASASSTDTQYF. In DNA form, the CDR3 reads TGTGCCAGCAGCACGGCCGCGGGACTAGCGTCAGCATCTAGCACAGATACGCAGTATTTT.

The chain carries TRBV5-5 and TRBJ2-2; TRBD1 matches 8 bases. Germline loops: CDR1 SGHKS, CDR2 YYEKEE (reference sequence). V trimming: 4 bases; J trimming: 0 bases; junction bases outside the gene matches: 5. The CDR3 covers 16 residues. CDR3 nucleotides: TGTGCCAGCAGCCCCAGGGGGCCCGCGAACACCGGGGAGCTGTTTTTT. This encodes CASSPRGPANTGELFF. Looking up the rest from reference TRBV5-5 and TRBJ2-2 gives the full variable domain: DAGVTQSPTHLIKTRGQQVTLRCSPISGHKSVSWYQQVLGQGPQFIFQYYEKEERGRGNFPDRFSARQFPNYSSELNVNALLLGDSALYLCASSPRGPANTGELFFGEGSRLTVL.

This chain links TRBV7-2 with TRBJ2-5; D may be TRBD1 or TRBD2 (5 bases each). The V gene's germline CDR1 is SGHTA and CDR2 FQGNSA. The V end was cut by 4 bases, the J end by 1 base, with 13 bases between. This CDR3 spans 15 amino acids. The CDR3 coding sequence is TGTGCCAGCAGCTCGGGACCGGGCATCCAAGAGACCCAGTACTTC. This translates into CASSSGPGIQETQYF. Complete variable domain (other parts from reference TRBV7-2 and TRBJ2-5): GAGVSQSPSNKVTEKGKDVELRCDPISGHTALYWYRQSLGQGLEFLIYFQGNSAPDKSGLPSDRFSAERTGGSVSTLTIQRTQQEDSAVYLCASSSGPGIQETQYFGPGTRLLVL.

The chain joins TRBV18 to TRBJ1-4; D gene unclear. The CDR3 consists of 16 residues. V was pared by 0 bases and J by 7 bases, with 15 bases between. Germline CDR1 is KGHSH and CDR2 is LQKENI. The CDR3 coding sequence is TGTGCCAGCTCACCACCTGGGGTACGGGGTGGTGAAAAACTGTTTTTT. Encoded protein: CASSPPGVRGGEKLFF.

This clonotype was seen at least ten times. V gene TRBV7-3 combines with J gene TRBJ2-3, with 7 bases aligning to TRBD2. Per the germline V gene, CDR1 is SGHTA and CDR2 is FQGTGA. With 3 bases clipped from V and 4 bases from J, the junction kept 10 bases outside the gene matches. The CDR3 consists of 16 residues. The CDR3 sequence: CASSLTGLGAADTQYF. The CDR3 DNA is TGTGCCAGCAGCTTGACCGGACTAGGTGCCGCAGATACGCAGTATTTT.

This clonotype has only a few counts. V gene TRBV12-3 or TRBV12-4 combines with J gene TRBJ1-2; TRBD1 might be the D (5 bases). The CDR3 extends over 16 amino acids. V lost 6 bases to trimming and J lost 0 bases, with 17 bases between them. In DNA form, the CDR3 reads TGTGCCAGCAGGGTTCAGGGAAGGGGCACTAACTATGGCTACACCTTC. Translated: CASRVQGRGTNYGYTF.

In its sample, this clonotype was seen a few times. The chain links TRBV6-2 or TRBV6-3 to TRBJ2-1; TRBD2 matches 15 bases. The V gene end was trimmed by 6 bases and the J gene end by 3 bases; junction bases not matched to a gene: 9. The CDR3 is 18 amino acids. In germline, CDR1 is MNHEY, CDR2 SVGEGT. The CDR3: CASSYDGTSGGYYNEQFF. CDR3 in DNA: TGTGCCAGCAGCTACGACGGGACTAGCGGGGGGTACTACAATGAGCAGTTCTTC.

The CDR3 DNA reads TGTGCCAGCAGCGTAGCGGCAGGGTCAGGGCCCACAGATACGCAGTATTTT. It codes for CASSVAAGSGPTDTQYF. The chain recombines TRBV9 with TRBJ2-3, with D possibly matching TRBD1 (5 bases). The germline V gene has CDR1 SGDLS and CDR2 YYNGEE. This CDR3 contains 17 residues. Trimming left V 0 bases short and J 2 bases short, with 16 bases between. Full variable domain (outside the CDR3, taken from reference TRBV9 and TRBJ2-3): DSGVTQTPKHLITATGQRVTLRCSPRSGDLSVYWYQQSLDQGLQFLIQYYNGEERAKGNILERFSAQQFPDLHSELNLSSLELGDSALYFCASSVAAGSGPTDTQYFGPGTRLTVL.

CDR3 in DNA: TGCGCCAGCAACGGTCAGGGGCGCGAGCAGTACTTC. This codes for CASNGQGREQYF. The V gene is TRBV5-1, the J gene TRBJ2-7, with D possibly TRBD1 on 6 matching bases. Per germline, CDR1 SGHRS and CDR2 YFSETQ. The CDR3 sequence is 12 residues long. V gave up 6 bases and J gave up 6 bases, with 13 bases separating them.

The gene calls are TRBV12-3 or TRBV12-4 and TRBJ2-5; maybe TRBD1 (5 bases). CDR3 length: 14 amino acids. V dropped 4 bases and J dropped 3 bases, with 12 bases sitting between them. CDR3 amino acids: CASSSWQGKETQYF. Written as DNA, the CDR3 is TGTGCCAGCAGTTCGTGGCAGGGTAAAGAGACCCAGTACTTC.

The table lists this clonotype with many counts. The chain links TRBV12-3 or TRBV12-4 to TRBJ1-3; 8 bases match TRBD1. The CDR3 covers 15 residues. Germline trimming cut 7 bases from V and 4 bases from J; bases unmatched to any gene: 9. Here the CDR3 DNA reads TGTGCCAGCACCGAGGACAGGGCCGTAGGAAACACCATATATTTT. Protein product: CASTEDRAVGNTIYF.

This clonotype appeared many times. V is TRBV5-1 and J is TRBJ2-7, with D possibly matching TRBD2 (6 bases). This CDR3 is 14 amino acids long. The germline V and J ends were trimmed by 3 bases and 5 bases, with 15 bases remaining between them. Germline CDR1 is SGHRS and CDR2 is YFSETQ. The CDR3: CASSSTGTPNEQYF. The DNA of the CDR3 is TGCGCCAGCAGCTCGACCGGGACTCCTAACGAGCAGTACTTC.

This clonotype was counted between two and nine times. J is TRBJ2-1 and V is TRBV10-3, with TRBD2 matching 14 bases. With 7 bases clipped from V and 5 bases from J, the junction kept 7 bases outside the gene matches. The CDR3 has 16 amino acids. CDR1 is ENHRY, CDR2 SYGVKD, per germline. CDR3 nucleotides: TGTGCCATCAAGTTGGGACTAGCGGGAGTTGACAATGAGCAGTTCTTC. It encodes CAIKLGLAGVDNEQFF.

V usage is TRBV12-3 or TRBV12-4 and J usage is TRBJ2-7; 7 nucleotides line up with TRBD1. Unmatched junction bases numbered 7, after V lost 3 bases and J lost 2 bases. This CDR3 spans 15 amino acids. The CDR3 loop is CASSFYSTGAYEQYF. The DNA of the CDR3 is TGTGCCAGCAGTTTTTATTCTACAGGGGCCTACGAGCAGTACTTC.

On this clonotype: A single base separates this from a much larger clone, so it may be a read error. The CDR3: CASSLLAVGRGSSTDTQYF. The CDR3 DNA reads TGTGCCAGCAGCTTACTAGCGGTGGGCCGAGGATCTAGCACAGATACGCAGTATTTT. V usage is TRBV7-3 and J usage is TRBJ2-3; 7 nucleotides align to TRBD2. Germline V gene lookup returns CDR1 SGHTA and CDR2 FQGTGA. This CDR3 spans 19 amino acids. After removal of 2 bases from V and 0 bases from J, the junction contained 14 bases not matched to a gene.